The 4 T cell receptor beta chains given below trace back to one sample, sequenced in a study of blood T cells in healthy people across ages. Combining a sample-barcoded 5' primer with a J-beta primer mix, a second PCR ran for roughly 6 to 12 cycles. TCRdb reprocessed the 5' RACE reads via MiXCR and lists one record per CDR3 protein. The sample includes about 800,000 distinct CDR3 sequences, roughly 60% seen only once; the top ten take 22%. The specimen sequenced was blood. The receptors derive from a man aged 25-45 years in good health.

The chain uses TRBV7-6 and TRBJ2-4; TRBD2 is a possible D gene (7 bases). CDR1 is SGHVS and CDR2 is FNYEAQ in the germline V gene. CDR3 size: 14 residues. V lost 2 bases and J lost 13, with 18 bases in between. CDR3 region: CASSLNGGHNEQYF. The CDR3 region has the DNA TGTGCCAGCAGCTTAAACGGGGGGCACAATGAGCAGTACTTC. Using reference TRBV7-6 and TRBJ2-4 for the parts outside the CDR3, the full variable domain is GAGVSQSPRYKVTKRGQDVALRCDPISGHVSLYWYRQALGQGPEFLTYFNYEAQQDKSGLPNDRFSAERPEGSISTLTIQRTEQRDSAMYRCASSLNGGHNEQYFGAGTRLSVL.

This clonotype was recorded a few times. The J gene is TRBJ1-5, the V gene TRBV20-1, with D hard to call. The germline V gene has CDR1 DFQATT and CDR2 SNEGSKA (reference sequence). Trimming stripped 6 bases from V and 6 bases from J, with 9 bases between. The CDR3 spans 11 residues. CDR3 DNA: TGCAGTGCCCAGAGGTCTCAGCCCCAGCATTTT. This encodes CSAQRSQPQHF.

This clonotype was counted once. The J gene is TRBJ1-3, the V gene TRBV29-1; D uncertain. V was pared by 6 bases and J by 4 bases, with 7 bases between. Germline assignment: CDR1 SQVTM and CDR2 ANQGSEA. The CDR3 has 11 amino acids. The CDR3 loop reads CSVWVGNTIYF. The CDR3 region has the DNA TGCAGCGTCTGGGTCGGAAACACCATATATTTT.

This chain joins TRBV7-2 and TRBJ2-7; 7 bases match TRBD1. The end of the DNA fits TRBJ2-5 better, so the J call may be wrong. This CDR3 contains 15 residues. Germline values: CDR1 SGHTA, CDR2 FQGNSA. This CDR3 is CASSLGGDREETQYF. The CDR3 region has the DNA TGTGCCAGCAGCTTAGGGGGCGACAGGGAAGAGACCCAGTACTTC.